This TCR beta chain was profiled in a study of spatial heterogeneity in lung cancer. Study information: There were consistently more beta-chain sequences detected than alpha-chain sequences. For the average unique TCR and UMI combination, more than 9.5 occurrences appeared in raw reads.

The time point denotes: sample taken at primary tumor resection. Tumor, nontumor lung or frozen PBMC supplied whole RNA, sequenced without sorting. TCRdb called the 5' RACE reads again in MiXCR, with one record for every CDR3 protein. The repertoire holds some 2,700 distinct CDR3 sequences, with about 13% as singletons. This clonotype was counted between two and nine times. Trimming pared 2 bases from V and 5 bases from J, leaving 12 bases between. The CDR3 consists of 15 residues. Germline values: CDR1 SGHDN, CDR2 FVKESK. Source: PBMCs, taken at surgery. The clonotype originates from a male donor with early-stage non-small cell lung cancer. J is TRBJ2-2 and V is TRBV14, with D perhaps matching TRBD1 or TRBD2 (5 bases each). The CDR3 sequence: CASSQRSGRTGELFF. CDR3 in DNA: TGTGCCAGCAGCCAACGATCGGGGCGGACCGGGGAGCTGTTTTTT.